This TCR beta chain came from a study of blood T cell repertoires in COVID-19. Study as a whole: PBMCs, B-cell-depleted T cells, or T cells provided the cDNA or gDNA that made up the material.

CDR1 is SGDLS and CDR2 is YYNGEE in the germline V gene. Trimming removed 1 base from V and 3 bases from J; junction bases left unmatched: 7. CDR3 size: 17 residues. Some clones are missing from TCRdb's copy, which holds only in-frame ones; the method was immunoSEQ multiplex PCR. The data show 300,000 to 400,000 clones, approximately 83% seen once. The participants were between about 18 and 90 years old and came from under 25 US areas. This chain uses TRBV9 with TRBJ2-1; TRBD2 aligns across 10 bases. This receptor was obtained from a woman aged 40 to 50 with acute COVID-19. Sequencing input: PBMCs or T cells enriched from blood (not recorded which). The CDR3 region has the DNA TGTGCCAGCAGCGTATCGCCCGGGACTAGCGTCTACAATGAGCAGTTCTTC. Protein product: CASSVSPGTSVYNEQFF.